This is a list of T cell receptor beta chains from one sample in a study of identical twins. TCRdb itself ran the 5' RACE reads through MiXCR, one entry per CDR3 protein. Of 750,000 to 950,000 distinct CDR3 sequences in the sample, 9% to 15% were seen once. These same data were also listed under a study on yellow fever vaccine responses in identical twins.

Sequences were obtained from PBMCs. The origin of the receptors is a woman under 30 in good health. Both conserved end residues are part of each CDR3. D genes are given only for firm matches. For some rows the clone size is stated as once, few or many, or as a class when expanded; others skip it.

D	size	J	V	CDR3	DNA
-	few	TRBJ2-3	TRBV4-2	CASSQQKGGGADTQYF	TGTGCCAGCAGCCAACAGAAGGGGGGCGGTGCAGATACGCAGTATTTT
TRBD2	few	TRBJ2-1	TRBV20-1	CSARDLGRTSGSSGYNEQFF	TGCAGTGCTAGAGATTTAGGGAGGACTAGCGGGAGCTCTGGGTACAATGAGCAGTTCTTC
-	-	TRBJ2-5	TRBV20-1	CSARGAPEDQETQYF	TGCAGTGCTAGAGGCGCGCCAGAGGACCAAGAGACCCAGTACTTC
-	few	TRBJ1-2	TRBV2	CASSSTTGLGYTF	TGTGCCAGCAGCTCGACCACAGGGCTTGGCTACACCTTC
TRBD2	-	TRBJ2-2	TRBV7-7	CASSLTSGDTGELFF	TGTGCCAGCAGCTTGACTAGCGGGGACACCGGGGAGCTGTTTTTT
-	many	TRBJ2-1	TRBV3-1	CASSQDTGTYNEQFF	TGTGCCAGCAGCCAAGATACAGGGACCTACAATGAGCAGTTCTTC
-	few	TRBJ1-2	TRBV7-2	CASSLTRRNGYTF	TGTGCCAGCAGCTTAACACGCCGCAATGGCTACACCTTC
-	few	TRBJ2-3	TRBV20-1	CSASHGRVITDTQYF	TGCAGTGCTAGCCACGGACGGGTGATCACAGATACGCAGTATTTT
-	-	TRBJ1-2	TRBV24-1	CATSHGNYGYTF	TGTGCCACCAGCCACGGTAACTATGGCTACACCTTC
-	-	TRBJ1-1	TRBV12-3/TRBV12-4	CAIRDIGNTEAFF	TGTGCCATCCGGGACATTGGAAACACTGAAGCTTTCTTT
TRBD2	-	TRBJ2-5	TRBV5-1	CASSLRLAGGLQETQYF	TGCGCCAGCAGCTTGCGGCTAGCGGGGGGTTTGCAAGAGACCCAGTACTTC
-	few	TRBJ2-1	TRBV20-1	CSAMSNYNEQFF	TGCAGTGCCATGTCCAACTACAATGAGCAGTTCTTC
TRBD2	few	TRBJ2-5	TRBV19	CASSGWAGVQETQYF	TGTGCCAGTAGTGGCTGGGCGGGAGTTCAAGAGACCCAGTACTTC
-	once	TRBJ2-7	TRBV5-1	CASSLRASLEQYF	TGCGCCAGCAGCTTGCGGGCTAGCCTCGAGCAGTACTTC
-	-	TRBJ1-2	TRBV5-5	CASRPEGGYGYTF	TGTGCCAGCAGGCCCGAGGGCGGCTATGGCTACACCTTC
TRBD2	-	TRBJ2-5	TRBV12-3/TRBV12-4	CASSPHTMTSGETQYF	TGTGCCAGCAGTCCCCATACTATGACTAGCGGGGAGACCCAGTACTTC
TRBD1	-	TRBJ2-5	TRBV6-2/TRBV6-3	CASRTTGMAQYF	TGTGCCAGCAGAACGACAGGGATGGCCCAGTACTTC
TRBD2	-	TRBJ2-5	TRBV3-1	CASSHKSLAAETQYF	TGTGCCAGCAGCCACAAGAGTCTAGCGGCAGAGACCCAGTACTTC
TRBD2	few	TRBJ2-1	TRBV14	CASSHRRTSGSRNEQFF	TGTGCCAGCAGCCACAGAAGGACTAGCGGGAGTCGCAATGAGCAGTTCTTC
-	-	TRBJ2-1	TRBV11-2	CASSRSAGQLLSLGNEQFF	TGTGCCAGCAGCCGAAGTGCGGGACAACTACTATCGTTAGGGAATGAGCAGTTCTTC
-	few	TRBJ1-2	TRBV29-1	CSVKGETNYGYTF	TGCAGCGTTAAAGGAGAGACTAACTATGGCTACACCTTC
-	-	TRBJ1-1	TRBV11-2	CASSLGLGGWAEAFF	TGTGCCAGCAGCTTAGGGCTTGGGGGATGGGCTGAAGCTTTCTTT
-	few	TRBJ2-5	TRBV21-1	CASSFFGGRTQYF	TGTGCCAGCAGTTTCTTTGGGGGCCGGACCCAGTACTTC
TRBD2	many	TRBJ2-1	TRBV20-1	CSAPGTSGTFYNEQFF	TGCAGTGCTCCAGGGACTAGCGGGACCTTCTACAATGAGCAGTTCTTC
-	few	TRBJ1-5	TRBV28	CASSLRRNQPQHF	TGTGCCAGCAGTTTAAGACGCAATCAGCCCCAGCATTTT
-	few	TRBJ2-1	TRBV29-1	CSVAKGTTYNEQFF	TGCAGCGTTGCCAAGGGAACTACCTACAATGAGCAGTTCTTC
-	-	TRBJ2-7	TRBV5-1	CASSLTAAGSSYEQYF	TGCGCCAGCAGCTTGACGGCGGCGGGGAGCTCCTACGAGCAGTACTTC
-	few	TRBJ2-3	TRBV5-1	CASSLDSGLSTDTQYF	TGCGCCAGCAGCTTGGATTCGGGGCTGAGCACAGATACGCAGTATTTT
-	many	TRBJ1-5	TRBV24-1	CATSDSRGSNSNQPQHF	TGTGCCACCAGTGATTCAAGGGGATCGAATAGCAATCAGCCCCAGCATTTT
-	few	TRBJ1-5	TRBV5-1	CASPAFGNQPQHF	TGCGCCAGCCCGGCCTTTGGCAATCAGCCCCAGCATTTT
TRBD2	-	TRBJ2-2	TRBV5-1	CASSYERGLGNTGELFF	TGCGCCAGCAGCTATGAACGGGGACTAGGGAACACCGGGGAGCTGTTTTTT
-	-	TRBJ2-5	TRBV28	CASSFPPEDWNGQTQYF	TGTGCCAGCAGTTTCCCCCCCGAGGACTGGAATGGGCAGACCCAGTACTTC
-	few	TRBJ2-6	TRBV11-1	CASSPDISGANVLTF	TGTGCCAGCAGCCCGGACATCTCTGGGGCCAACGTCCTGACTTTC
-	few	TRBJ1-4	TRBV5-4	CASSLGWESEKLFF	TGTGCCAGCAGCTTGGGGTGGGAAAGTGAAAAACTGTTTTTT
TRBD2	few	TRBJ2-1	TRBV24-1	CATPDGTSGRQTLSPVYNEQFF	TGTGCCACCCCGGACGGGACTAGCGGGAGACAGACCCTATCCCCCGTCTACAATGAGCAGTTCTTC
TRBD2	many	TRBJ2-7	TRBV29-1	CSVVPAGGYEQYF	TGCAGCGTTGTTCCAGCGGGAGGCTACGAGCAGTACTTC
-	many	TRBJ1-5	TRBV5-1	CASSLGGLSYQPQHF	TGCGCCAGCAGCTTGGGTGGGTTGTCTTATCAGCCCCAGCATTTT
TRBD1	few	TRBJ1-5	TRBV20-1	CSAHRGGQPQHF	TGCAGTGCACACAGGGGAGGTCAGCCCCAGCATTTT
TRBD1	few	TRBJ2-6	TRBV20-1	CSARHLTGPGANVLTF	TGCAGTGCTAGACATTTGACAGGGCCCGGGGCCAACGTCCTGACTTTC
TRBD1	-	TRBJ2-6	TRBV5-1	CASSLRQGAIDGANVLTF	TGCGCCAGCAGCTTGCGCCAGGGGGCTATTGATGGGGCCAACGTCCTGACTTTC
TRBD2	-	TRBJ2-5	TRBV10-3	CAISEGGGGETQYF	TGTGCCATCAGTGAGGGTGGCGGGGGAGAGACCCAGTACTTC
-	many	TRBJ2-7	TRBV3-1	CASSQERPEQYF	TGTGCCAGCAGCCAAGAAAGGCCCGAGCAGTACTTC
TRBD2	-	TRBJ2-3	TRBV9	CASSAGTSATTDTQYF	TGTGCCAGCAGCGCCGGGACTAGCGCAACCACAGATACGCAGTATTTT
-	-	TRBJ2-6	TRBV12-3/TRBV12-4	CASKENGANVLTF	TGTGCCAGCAAGGAAAACGGGGCCAACGTCCTGACTTTC
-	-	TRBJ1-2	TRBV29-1	CSVSAGSSYGYTF	TGCAGCGTTAGCGCGGGGTCGAGTTATGGCTACACCTTC
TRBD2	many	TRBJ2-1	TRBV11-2	CASSLVLGLAAYNEQFF	TGTGCCAGCAGCTTAGTTTTGGGACTAGCGGCCTACAATGAGCAGTTCTTC
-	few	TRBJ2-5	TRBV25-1	CASSELLETQYF	TGTGCCAGCAGTGAATTATTAGAGACCCAGTACTTC
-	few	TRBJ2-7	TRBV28	CASSPTEAGTFYEQYF	TGTGCCAGCAGTCCTACGGAGGCGGGCACCTTCTACGAGCAGTACTTC
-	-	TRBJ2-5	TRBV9	CASSVAPTQETQYF	TGTGCCAGCAGCGTAGCTCCGACCCAAGAGACCCAGTACTTC
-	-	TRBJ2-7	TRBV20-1	CSAIPGGAYEQYF	TGCAGTGCTATTCCCGGGGGAGCCTACGAGCAGTACTTC
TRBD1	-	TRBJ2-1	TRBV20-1	CSAGRQGTNNEQFF	TGCAGTGCTGGTAGACAGGGGACCAACAATGAGCAGTTCTTC
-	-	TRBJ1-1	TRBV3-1	CASSQEWISGRLNTEAFF	TGTGCCAGCAGCCAAGAATGGATTTCGGGCCGGCTTAACACTGAAGCTTTCTTT
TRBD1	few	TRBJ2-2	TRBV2	CASRIGQGASGELFF	TGTGCCAGCAGAATAGGACAGGGGGCGTCCGGGGAGCTGTTTTTT